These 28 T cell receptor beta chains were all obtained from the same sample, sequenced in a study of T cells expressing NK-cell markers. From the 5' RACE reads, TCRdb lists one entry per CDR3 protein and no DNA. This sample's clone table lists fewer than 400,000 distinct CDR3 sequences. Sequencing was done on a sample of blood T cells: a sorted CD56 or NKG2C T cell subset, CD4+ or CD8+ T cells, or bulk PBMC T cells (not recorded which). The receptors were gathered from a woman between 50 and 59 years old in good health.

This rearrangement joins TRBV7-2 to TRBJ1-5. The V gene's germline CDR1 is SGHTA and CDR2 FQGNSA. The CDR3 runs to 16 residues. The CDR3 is CASSLWAAASNQPQHF.

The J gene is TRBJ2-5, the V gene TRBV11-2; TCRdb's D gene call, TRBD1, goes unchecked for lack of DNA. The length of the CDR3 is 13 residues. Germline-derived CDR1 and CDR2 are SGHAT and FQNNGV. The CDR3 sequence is CASRTGAERPQYF. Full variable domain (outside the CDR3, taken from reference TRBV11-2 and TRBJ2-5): EAGVAQSPRYKIIEKRQSVAFWCNPISGHATLYWYQQILGQGPKLLIQFQNNGVVDDSQLPKDRFSAERLKGVDSTLKIQPAKLEDSAVYLCASRTGAERPQYFGPGTRLLVL.

CDR3 in amino acids: CATSTSGRNIQYF. The gene calls are TRBV15 and TRBJ2-4; TCRdb designates TRBD2, a call that cannot be tested without DNA. Per the germline V gene, CDR1 is LNHNV and CDR2 is YYDKDF (reference sequence). The CDR3 spans 13 residues.

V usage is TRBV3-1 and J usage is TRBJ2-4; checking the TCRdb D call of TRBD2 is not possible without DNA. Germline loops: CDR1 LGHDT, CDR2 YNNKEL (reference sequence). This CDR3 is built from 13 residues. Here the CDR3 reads CASSTGLRNIQYF.

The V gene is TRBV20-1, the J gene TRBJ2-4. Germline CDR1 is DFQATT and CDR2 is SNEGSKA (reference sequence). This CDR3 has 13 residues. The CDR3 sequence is CSARSGAIDIQYF.

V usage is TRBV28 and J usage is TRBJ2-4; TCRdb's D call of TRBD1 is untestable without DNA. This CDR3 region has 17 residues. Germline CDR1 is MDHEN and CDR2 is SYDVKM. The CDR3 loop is CASSSLGTGRAKNIQYF.

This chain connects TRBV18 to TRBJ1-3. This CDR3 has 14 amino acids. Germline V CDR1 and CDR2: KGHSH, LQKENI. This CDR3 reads CASSPDRSGNTIYF. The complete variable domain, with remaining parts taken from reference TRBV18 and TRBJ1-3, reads NAGVMQNPRHLVRRRGQEARLRCSPMKGHSHVYWYRQLPEEGLKFMVYLQKENIIDESGMPKERFSAEFPKEGPSILRIQQVVRGDSAAYFCASSPDRSGNTIYFGEGSWLTVV.

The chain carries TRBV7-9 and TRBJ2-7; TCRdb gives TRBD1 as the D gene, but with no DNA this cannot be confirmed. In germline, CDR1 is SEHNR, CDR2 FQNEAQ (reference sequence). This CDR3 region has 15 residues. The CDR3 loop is CASSLGGGGIYEQYF. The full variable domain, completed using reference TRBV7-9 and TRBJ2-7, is DTGVSQNPRHKITKRGQNVTFRCDPISEHNRLYWYRQTLGQGPEFLTYFQNEAQLEKSRLLSDRFSAERPKGSFSTLEIQRTEQGDSAMYLCASSLGGGGIYEQYFGPGTRLTVT.

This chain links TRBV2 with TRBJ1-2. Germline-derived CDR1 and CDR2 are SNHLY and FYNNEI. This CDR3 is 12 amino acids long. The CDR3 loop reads CASTLEGDGYTF. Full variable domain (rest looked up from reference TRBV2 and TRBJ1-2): EPEVTQTPSHQVTQMGQEVILRCVPISNHLYFYWYRQILGQKVEFLVSFYNNEISEKSEIFDDQFSVERPDGSNFTLKIRSTKLEDSAMYFCASTLEGDGYTFGSGTRLTVV.

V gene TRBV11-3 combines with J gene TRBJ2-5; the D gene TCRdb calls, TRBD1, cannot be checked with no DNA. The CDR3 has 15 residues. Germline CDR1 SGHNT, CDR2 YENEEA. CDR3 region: CASSRGFQGQETQYF.

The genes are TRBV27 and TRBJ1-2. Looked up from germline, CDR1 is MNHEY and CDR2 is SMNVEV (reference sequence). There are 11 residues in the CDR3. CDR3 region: CASSSGIGYTF.

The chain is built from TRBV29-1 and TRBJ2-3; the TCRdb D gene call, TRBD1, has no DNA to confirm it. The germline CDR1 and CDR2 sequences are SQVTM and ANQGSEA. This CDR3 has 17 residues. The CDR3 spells CSAGGRRQGLSTDTQYF.

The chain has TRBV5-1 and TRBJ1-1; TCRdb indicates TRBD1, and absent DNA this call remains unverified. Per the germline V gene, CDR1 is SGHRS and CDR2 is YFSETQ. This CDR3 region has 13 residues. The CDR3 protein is CASSSLPGTEAFF.

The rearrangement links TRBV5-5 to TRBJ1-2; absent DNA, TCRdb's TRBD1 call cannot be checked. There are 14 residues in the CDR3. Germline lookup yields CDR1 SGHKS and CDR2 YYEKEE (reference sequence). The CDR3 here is CASSLGQDIGGYTF.

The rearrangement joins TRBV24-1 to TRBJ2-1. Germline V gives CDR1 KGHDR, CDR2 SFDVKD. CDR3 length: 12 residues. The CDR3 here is CATSDFLVEQFF.

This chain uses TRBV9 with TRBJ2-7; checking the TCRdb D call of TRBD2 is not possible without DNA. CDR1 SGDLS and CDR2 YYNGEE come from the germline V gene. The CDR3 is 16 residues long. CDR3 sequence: CASSVGERDVPYEQYF.

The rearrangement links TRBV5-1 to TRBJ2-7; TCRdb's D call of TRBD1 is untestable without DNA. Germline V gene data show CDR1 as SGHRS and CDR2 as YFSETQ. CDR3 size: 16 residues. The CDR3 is CASSDTGMKRSYEQYF. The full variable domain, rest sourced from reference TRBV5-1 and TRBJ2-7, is KAGVTQTPRYLIKTRGQQVTLSCSPISGHRSVSWYQQTPGQGLQFLFEYFSETQRNKGNFPGRFSGRQFSNSRSEMNVSTLELGDSALYLCASSDTGMKRSYEQYFGPGTRLTVT.

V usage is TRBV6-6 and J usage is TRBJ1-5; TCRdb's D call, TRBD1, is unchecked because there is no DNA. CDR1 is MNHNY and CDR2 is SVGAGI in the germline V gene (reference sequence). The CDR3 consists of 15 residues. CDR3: CASSYSEGANQPQHF.

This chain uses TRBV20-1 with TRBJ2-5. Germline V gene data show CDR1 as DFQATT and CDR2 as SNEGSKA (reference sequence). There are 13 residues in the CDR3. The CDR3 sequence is CSASITRSETQYF.

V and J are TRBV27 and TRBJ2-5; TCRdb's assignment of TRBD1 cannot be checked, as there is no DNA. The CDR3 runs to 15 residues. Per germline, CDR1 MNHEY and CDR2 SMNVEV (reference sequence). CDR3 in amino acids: CASSLPGTDQETQYF.

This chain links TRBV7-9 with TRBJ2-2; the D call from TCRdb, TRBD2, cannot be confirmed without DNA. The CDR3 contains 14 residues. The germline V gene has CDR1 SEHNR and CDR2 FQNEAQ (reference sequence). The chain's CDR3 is CASSPGTVSGELFF.

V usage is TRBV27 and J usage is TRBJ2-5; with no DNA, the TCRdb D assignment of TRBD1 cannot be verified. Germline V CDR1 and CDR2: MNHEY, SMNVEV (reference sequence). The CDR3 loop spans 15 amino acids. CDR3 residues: CASSLIPTEQETQYF.

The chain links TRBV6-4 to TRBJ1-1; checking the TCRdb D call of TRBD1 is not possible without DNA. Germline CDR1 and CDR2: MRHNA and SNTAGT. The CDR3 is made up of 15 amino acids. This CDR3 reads CASSARGTFNTEAFF.

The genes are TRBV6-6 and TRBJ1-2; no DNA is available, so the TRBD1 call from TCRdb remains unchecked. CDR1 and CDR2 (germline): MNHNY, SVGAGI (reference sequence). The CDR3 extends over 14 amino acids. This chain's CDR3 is CASGTDRGPYGYTF.

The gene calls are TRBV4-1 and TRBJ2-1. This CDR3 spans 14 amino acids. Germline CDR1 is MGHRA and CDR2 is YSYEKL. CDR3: CASSQGSEYNEQFF.

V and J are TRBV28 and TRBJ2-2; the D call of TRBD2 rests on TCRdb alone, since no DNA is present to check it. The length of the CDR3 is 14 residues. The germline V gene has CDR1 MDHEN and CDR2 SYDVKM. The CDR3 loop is CASRGGGTTGELFF. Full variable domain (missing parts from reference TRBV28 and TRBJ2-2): DVKVTQSSRYLVKRTGEKVFLECVQDMDHENMFWYRQDPGLGLRLIYFSYDVKMKEKGDIPEGYSVSREKKERFSLILESASTNQTSMYLCASRGGGTTGELFFGEGSRLTVL.

The CDR3: CASSSPGQASGPQHF. The genes are TRBV19 and TRBJ1-5; the D call of TRBD1 rests on TCRdb alone, since no DNA is present to check it. Germline lookup yields CDR1 LNHDA and CDR2 SQIVND (reference sequence). CDR3 length equals 15 residues.

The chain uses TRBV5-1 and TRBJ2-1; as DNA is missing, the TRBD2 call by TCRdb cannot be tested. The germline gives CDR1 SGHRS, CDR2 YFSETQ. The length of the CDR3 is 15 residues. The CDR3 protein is CASSLASGLNNEQFF.